This TCR beta chain is drawn from a study of blood T cell repertoires in COVID-19 (TCRdb year 2020). Study-wide context: Samples from collaborators originated in the United States, Italy and Spain and spanned both the acute and convalescent phases of COVID-19. Samples were obtained from the ongoing ImmuneRACE study (first 160 participants) and from 1,000 to 1,500 subjects provided by 6 global collaborators. HLA class I and class II types, where available, came from metadata supplied by the sample provider rather than from assay-based typing. A freely available public database, intended as a resource for researchers studying the immune response to SARS-CoV-2, is where the repertoires were released. A de-identified subject ID, COVID-19 status, age in years and sex were almost always included in the sample metadata. The dataset comprised deeply sampled blood TCRbeta repertoires from subjects exposed to, actively infected with, or recovered from COVID-19. The prospective study material was composed of cDNA or gDNA derived from T cells, B-cell-depleted T cells, or PBMCs. Overall results and qualifications from the work: The amount of clinical and demographic metadata varied by source and participant and was provided uncurated.

The immunoSEQ Assay, a bias-controlled multiplex PCR, was used to amplify TCRbeta CDR3 regions from genomic DNA. Per the original workflow: Within the assay, amplification of reference gene primers was used to estimate how many nucleated cells each sample contained. To quantify the absolute abundance of each unique TCRbeta CDR3 rearrangement, sequence reads were collapsed and filtered. Productive Simpson clonality was computed per sample as the square root of Simpson's diversity index over productive rearrangements. Here the immuneACCESS table is served through TCRdb, limited to in-frame sequences with V and J called. Missing clones are a known gap in these copies; in checked studies unresolved V genes cover under half, and the rest lacks a known reason. That table supplies the V and J calls and clone size; D and trimming were determined from the DNA. In this sample the table shows approximately 260,000 clones, around 82% of which occur a single time. Of the sample, 4% to 6% is held by the ten largest clones.

V loses 6 bases at its end and J loses 2 bases; junction bases beyond the gene matches: 11. CDR1 and CDR2 are read off the germline V gene as SNHLY and FYNNEI. Its CDR3 holds 16 amino acids, cysteine through phenylalanine. Just the 48-base CDR3 DNA is kept, in frame starting at base 1. Whole blood was collected in K2EDTA tubes by collaborating institutions according to the institutions' own protocols. Collaborator samples were shipped for TCRbeta analysis as frozen whole blood, isolated PBMCs, or DNA extracted from either sample type. Regarding this clone: What antigen it recognizes has not been identified. Base qualities are not provided; no much larger clone lies one nucleotide away.

The chain is made from TRBV2 and TRBJ2-3; 7 bases in between match TRBD2. Specimen: peripheral blood. The sequence derives from a woman older than 75 with active or convalescent COVID-19. The nucleotides read TGTGCCAGCAGGGCGGCAAGGACTAGAGTCACAGATACGCAGTATTTT. Translated, this gives CASRAARTRVTDTQYF.